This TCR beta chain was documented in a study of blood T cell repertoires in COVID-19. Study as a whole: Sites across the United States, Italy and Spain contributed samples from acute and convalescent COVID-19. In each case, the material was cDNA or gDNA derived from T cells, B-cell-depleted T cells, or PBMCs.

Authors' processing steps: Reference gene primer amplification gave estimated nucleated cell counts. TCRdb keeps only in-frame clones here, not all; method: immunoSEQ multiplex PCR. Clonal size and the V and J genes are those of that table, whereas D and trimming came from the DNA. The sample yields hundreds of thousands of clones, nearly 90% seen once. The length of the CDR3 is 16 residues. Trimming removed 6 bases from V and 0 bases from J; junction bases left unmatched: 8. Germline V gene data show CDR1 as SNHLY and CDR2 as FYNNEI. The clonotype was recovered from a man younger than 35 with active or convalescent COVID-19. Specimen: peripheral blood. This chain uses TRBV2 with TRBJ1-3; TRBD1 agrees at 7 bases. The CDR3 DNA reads TGTGCCAGCAGCGCCGGGACAGCTGGCTCTGGAAACACCATATATTTT. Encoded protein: CASSAGTAGSGNTIYF.